The present TCR beta chain was sequenced within a study of T cell repertoires in cytomegalovirus infection. On this clonotype itself: Its target is unknown.

TCRdb reprocessed the reads via MiXCR and lists one record per CDR3 protein. The table records about 920,000 distinct CDR3 sequences, approximately 31% of them present only once. CDR1 is LNHDA and CDR2 is SQIVND in the germline V gene (reference sequence). The CDR3 is 15 amino acids. V lost 6 bases to trimming and J lost 2 bases, with 14 bases between them. Study outcomes and limitations: The ex vivo response was dominated by HLA-C-restricted CMV-specific TCR beta clonotypes. Using cumulative public TCR beta family frequency, the authors identified those who carried CMV together with the relevant HLA.

The specimen comprised cultured CD8+ T cells from PBMCs, sampled from culture after CMV antigen stimulation. V usage is TRBV19 and J usage is TRBJ1-5; D is unresolved. This clonotype originated in a human donor in good health (CMV status not recorded). Some clones in this sample may be carry-over from other donors' samples. Written as DNA, the CDR3 is TGTGCCAGTAGGAGGGATTTTTTTGGCAATCAGCCCCAGCATTTT. Protein product: CASRRDFFGNQPQHF.